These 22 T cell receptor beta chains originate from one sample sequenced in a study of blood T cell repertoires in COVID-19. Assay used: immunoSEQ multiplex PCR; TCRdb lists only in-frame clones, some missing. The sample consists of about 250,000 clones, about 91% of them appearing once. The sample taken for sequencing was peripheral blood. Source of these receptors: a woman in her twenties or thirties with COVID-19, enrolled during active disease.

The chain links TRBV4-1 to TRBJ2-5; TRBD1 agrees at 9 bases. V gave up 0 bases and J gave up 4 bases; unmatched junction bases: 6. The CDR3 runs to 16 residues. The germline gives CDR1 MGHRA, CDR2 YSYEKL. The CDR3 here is CASSQDRTGVVETQYF. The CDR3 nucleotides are TGCGCCAGCAGCCAAGACCGGACAGGGGTGGTAGAGACCCAGTACTTC.

The CDR3 DNA follows: TGTGCCAGCAGCCCCCGCTCCGGGTTTGACACCGGGGAGCTGTTTTTT. Translation: CASSPRSGFDTGELFF. This rearrangement joins TRBV3-1 (or the pseudogene TRBV3-2) to TRBJ2-2, with no clear D. This CDR3 contains 16 residues. Deletions cut 4 bases from V and 3 bases from J, with 15 bases between. Germline V lookup: CDR1 LGHDT, CDR2 YNNKEL (reference sequence).

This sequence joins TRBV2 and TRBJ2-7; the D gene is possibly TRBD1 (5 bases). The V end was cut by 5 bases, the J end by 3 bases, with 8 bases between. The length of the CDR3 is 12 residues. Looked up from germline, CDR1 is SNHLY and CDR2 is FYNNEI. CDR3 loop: CASSRGGYEQYV. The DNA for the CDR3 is TGTGCCAGCAGTAGGGGTGGCTACGAGCAGTACGTC.

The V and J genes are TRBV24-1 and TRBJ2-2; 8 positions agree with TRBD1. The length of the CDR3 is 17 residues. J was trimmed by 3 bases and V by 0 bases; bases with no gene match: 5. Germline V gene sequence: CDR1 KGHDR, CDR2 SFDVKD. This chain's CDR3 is CATSDLTGGVDTGELFF. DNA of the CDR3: TGTGCCACCAGTGATTTGACAGGGGGTGTTGACACCGGGGAGCTGTTTTTT.

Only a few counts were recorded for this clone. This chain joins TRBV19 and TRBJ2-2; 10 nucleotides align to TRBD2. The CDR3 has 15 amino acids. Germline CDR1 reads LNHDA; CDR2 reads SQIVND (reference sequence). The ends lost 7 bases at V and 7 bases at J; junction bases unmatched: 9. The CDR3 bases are TGTGCCAGTAACTATCTAGCGGGAGAGATCGGGGAGCTGTTTTTT. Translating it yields CASNYLAGEIGELFF.

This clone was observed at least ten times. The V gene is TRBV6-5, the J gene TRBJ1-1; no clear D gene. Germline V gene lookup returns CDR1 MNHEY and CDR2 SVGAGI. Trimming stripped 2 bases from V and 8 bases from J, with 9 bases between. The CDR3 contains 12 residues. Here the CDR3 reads CASSYDQEEAFF. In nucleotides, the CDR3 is TGTGCCAGCAGTTACGATCAGGAAGAAGCTTTCTTT.

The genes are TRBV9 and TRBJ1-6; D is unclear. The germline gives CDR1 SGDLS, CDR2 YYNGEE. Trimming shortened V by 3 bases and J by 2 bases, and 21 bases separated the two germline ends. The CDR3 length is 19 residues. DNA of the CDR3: TGTGCCAGCAGCGAGACGGCGGGCGGACGGTTTACCTATAATTCACCCCTCCACTTT. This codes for CASSETAGGRFTYNSPLHF.

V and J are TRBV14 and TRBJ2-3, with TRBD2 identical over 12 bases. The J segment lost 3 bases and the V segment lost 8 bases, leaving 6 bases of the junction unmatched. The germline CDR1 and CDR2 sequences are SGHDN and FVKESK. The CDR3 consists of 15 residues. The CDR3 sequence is CASSGLAGSTDTQYF. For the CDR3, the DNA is TGTGCCAGCTCTGGACTAGCGGGATCAACAGATACGCAGTATTTT. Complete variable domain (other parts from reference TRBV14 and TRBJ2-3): EAGVTQFPSHSVIEKGQTVTLRCDPISGHDNLYWYRRVMGKEIKFLLHFVKESKQDESGMPNNRFLAERTGGTYSTLKVQPAELEDSGVYFCASSGLAGSTDTQYFGPGTRLTVL.

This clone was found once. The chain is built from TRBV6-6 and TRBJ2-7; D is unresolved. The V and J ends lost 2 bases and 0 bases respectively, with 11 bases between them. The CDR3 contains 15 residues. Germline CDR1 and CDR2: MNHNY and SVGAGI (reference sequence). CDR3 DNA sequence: TGTGCCAGCAGTTACAGCGCAGCTTTCTCCTACGAGCAGTACTTC. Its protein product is CASSYSAAFSYEQYF.

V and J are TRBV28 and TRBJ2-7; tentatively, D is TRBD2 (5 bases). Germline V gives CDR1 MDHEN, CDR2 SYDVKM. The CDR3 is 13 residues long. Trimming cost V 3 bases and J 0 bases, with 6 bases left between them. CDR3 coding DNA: TGTGCCAGCAGTTTCGGGGACTCCTACGAGCAGTACTTC. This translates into CASSFGDSYEQYF.

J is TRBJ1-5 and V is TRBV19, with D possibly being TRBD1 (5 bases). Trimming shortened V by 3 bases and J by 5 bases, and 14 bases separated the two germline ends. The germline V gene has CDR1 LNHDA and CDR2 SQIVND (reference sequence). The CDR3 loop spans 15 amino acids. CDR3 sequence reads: CASSIINIGDQPQHF. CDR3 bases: TGTGCCAGTAGTATCATTAATATAGGGGATCAGCCCCAGCATTTT.

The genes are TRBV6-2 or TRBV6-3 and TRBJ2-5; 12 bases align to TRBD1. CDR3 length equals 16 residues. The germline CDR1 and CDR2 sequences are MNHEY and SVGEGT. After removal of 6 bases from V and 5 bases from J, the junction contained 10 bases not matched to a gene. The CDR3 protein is CASSDYRDRGRETQYF. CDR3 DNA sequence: TGTGCCAGCAGCGACTACCGGGACAGGGGGCGGGAGACCCAGTACTTC.

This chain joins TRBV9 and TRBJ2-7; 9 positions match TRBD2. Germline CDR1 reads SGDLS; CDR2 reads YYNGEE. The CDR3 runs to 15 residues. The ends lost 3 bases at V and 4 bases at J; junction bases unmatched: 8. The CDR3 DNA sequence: TGTGCCAGCAGCGCCGGCGGGGGGGTAGGGTACGAGCAGTACTTC. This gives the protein CASSAGGGVGYEQYF.

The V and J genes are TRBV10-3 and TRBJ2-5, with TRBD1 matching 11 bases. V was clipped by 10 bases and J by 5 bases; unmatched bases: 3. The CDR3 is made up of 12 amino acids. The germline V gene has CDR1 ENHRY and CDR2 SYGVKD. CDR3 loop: CATGQGAETQYF. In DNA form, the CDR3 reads TGTGCCACAGGACAGGGGGCTGAGACCCAGTACTTC.

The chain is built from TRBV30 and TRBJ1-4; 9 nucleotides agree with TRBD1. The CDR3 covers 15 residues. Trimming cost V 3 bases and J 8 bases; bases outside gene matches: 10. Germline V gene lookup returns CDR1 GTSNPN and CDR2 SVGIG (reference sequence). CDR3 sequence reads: CAWRATGTGNEKLFF. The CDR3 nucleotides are TGTGCCTGGAGGGCTACCGGGACAGGGAACGAAAAACTGTTTTTT.

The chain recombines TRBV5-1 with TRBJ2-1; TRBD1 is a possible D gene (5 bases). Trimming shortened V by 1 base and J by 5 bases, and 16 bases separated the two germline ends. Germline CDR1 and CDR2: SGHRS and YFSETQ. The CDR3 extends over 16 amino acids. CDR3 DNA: TGCGCCAGCAGCTTGATTTTTAGGGGTCGGAACAATGAGCAGTTCTTC. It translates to CASSLIFRGRNNEQFF. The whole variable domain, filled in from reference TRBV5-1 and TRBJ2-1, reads KAGVTQTPRYLIKTRGQQVTLSCSPISGHRSVSWYQQTPGQGLQFLFEYFSETQRNKGNFPGRFSGRQFSNSRSEMNVSTLELGDSALYLCASSLIFRGRNNEQFFGPGTRLTVL.

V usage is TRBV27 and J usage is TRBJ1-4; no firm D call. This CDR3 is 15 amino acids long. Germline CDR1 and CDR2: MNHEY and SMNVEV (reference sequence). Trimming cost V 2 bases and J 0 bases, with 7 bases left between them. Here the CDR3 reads CASSLSPATNEKLFF. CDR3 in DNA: TGTGCCAGCAGTTTAAGCCCCGCAACTAATGAAAAACTGTTTTTT.

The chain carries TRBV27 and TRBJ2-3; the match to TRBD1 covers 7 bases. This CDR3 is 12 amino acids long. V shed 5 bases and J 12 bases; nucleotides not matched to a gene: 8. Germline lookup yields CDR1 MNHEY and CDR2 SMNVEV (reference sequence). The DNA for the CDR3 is TGTGCCAGCAGTCCGACAGGGAACGTACAGTATTTT. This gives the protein CASSPTGNVQYF.

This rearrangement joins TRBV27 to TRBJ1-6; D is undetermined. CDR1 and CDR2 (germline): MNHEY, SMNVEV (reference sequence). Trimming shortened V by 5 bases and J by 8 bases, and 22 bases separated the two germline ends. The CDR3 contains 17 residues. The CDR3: CASSLRAGSLSHSPLHF. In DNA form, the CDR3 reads TGTGCCAGCAGTCTGCGGGCGGGCTCCTTATCTCATTCACCCCTCCACTTT.

The CDR3 sequence: CASSSTLTIKGQPQHF. In nucleotides, the CDR3 is TGTGCCAGCAGTTCCACCCTAACTATAAAGGGGCAGCCCCAGCATTTT. The J gene is TRBJ1-5, the V gene TRBV28; D is possibly TRBD1 (5 bases). The V gene lost 4 bases and the J gene lost 7 bases, with 20 bases spanning the gap. The germline CDR1 and CDR2 sequences are MDHEN and SYDVKM. The CDR3 covers 16 residues. Full variable domain (rest looked up from reference TRBV28 and TRBJ1-5): DVKVTQSSRYLVKRTGEKVFLECVQDMDHENMFWYRQDPGLGLRLIYFSYDVKMKEKGDIPEGYSVSREKKERFSLILESASTNQTSMYLCASSSTLTIKGQPQHFGDGTRLSIL.

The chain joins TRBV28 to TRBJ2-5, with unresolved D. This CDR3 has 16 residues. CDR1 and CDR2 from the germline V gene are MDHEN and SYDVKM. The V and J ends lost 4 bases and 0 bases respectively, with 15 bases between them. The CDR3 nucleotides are TGTGCCAGCAGTTCAGGCCGCGAACCCGACCAAGAGACCCAGTACTTC. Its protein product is CASSSGREPDQETQYF.

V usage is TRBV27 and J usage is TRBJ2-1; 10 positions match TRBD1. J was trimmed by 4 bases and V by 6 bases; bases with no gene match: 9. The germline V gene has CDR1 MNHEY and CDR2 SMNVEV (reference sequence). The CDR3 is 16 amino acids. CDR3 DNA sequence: TGTGCCAGCAGCTTCGCGGGACAGGGGATGTACAATGAGCAGTTCTTC. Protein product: CASSFAGQGMYNEQFF.